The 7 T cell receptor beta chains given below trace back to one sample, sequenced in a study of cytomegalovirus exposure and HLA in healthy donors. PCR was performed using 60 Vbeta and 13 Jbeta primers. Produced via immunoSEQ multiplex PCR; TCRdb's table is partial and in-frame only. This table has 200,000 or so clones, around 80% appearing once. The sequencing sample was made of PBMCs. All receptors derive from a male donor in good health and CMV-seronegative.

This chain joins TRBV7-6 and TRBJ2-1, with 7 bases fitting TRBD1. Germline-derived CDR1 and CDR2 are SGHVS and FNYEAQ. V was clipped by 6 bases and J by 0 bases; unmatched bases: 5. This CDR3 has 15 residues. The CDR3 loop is CASSYRGSSYNEQFF. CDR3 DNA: TGTGCCAGCAGTTACAGGGGAAGCTCCTACAATGAGCAGTTCTTC.

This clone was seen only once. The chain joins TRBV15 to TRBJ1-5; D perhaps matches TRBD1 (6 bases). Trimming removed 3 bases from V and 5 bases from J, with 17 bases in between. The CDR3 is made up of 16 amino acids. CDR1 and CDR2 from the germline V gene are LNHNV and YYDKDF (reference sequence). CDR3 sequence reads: CATSREGGAIDQPQHF. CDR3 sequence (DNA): TGTGCCACCAGCAGGGAGGGGGGGGCAATCGATCAGCCCCAGCATTTT.

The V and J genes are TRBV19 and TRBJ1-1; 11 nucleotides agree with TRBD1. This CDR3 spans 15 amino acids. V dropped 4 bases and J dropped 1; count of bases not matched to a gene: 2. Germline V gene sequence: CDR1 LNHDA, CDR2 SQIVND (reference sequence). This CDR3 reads CASSRTGGGNTEAFF. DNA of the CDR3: TGTGCCAGTAGTAGGACAGGGGGCGGGAACACTGAAGCTTTCTTT. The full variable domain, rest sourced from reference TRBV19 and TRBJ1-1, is DGGITQSPKYLFRKEGQNVTLSCEQNLNHDAMYWYRQDPGQGLRLIYYSQIVNDFQKGDIAEGYSVSREKKESFPLTVTSAQKNPTAFYLCASSRTGGGNTEAFFGQGTRLTVV.

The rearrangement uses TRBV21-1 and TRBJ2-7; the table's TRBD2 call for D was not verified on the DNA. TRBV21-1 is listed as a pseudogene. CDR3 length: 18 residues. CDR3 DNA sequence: TGTGCCAGCACAGTTCGGACTAGCGGGAGTAAGGGAGACTACGAGCAGTACTTC. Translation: CASTVRTSGSKGDYEQYF.

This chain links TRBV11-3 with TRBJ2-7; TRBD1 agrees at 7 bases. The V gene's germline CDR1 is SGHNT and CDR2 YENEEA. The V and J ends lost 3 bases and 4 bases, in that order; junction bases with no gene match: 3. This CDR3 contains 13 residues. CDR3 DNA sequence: TGTGCCAGCAGCTTGGGACAGCAATACGAGCAGTACTTC. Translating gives CASSLGQQYEQYF. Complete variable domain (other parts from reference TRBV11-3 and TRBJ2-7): EAGVVQSPRYKIIEKKQPVAFWCNPISGHNTLYWYLQNLGQGPELLIRYENEEAVDDSQLPKDRFSAERLKGVDSTLKIQPAELGDSAVYLCASSLGQQYEQYFGPGTRLTVT.

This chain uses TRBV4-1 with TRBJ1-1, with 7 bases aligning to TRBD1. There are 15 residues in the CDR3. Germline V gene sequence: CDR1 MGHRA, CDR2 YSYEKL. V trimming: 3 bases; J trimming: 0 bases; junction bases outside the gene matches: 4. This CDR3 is CASSHLGQLNTEAFF. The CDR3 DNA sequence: TGCGCCAGCAGCCACTTGGGACAGCTGAACACTGAAGCTTTCTTT.

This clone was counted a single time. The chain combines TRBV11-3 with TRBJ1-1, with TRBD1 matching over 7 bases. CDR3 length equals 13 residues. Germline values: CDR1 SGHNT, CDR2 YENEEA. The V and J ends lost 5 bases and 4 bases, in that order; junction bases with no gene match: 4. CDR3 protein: CASSPTGFTEAFF. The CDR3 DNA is TGTGCCAGCAGCCCGACAGGGTTCACTGAAGCTTTCTTT.